A selection of T cell receptor beta chains follows, all from one sample in a study of spatial heterogeneity in lung cancer. TCRdb used MiXCR to reprocess the 5' RACE reads, holding one entry per CDR3 protein. The data show around 4,200 distinct CDR3 sequences, about 9% seen once. This specimen consisted of normal lung tissue next to the tumor, obtained at surgery. The receptors were sampled from a female donor with early-stage non-small cell lung cancer. CDR3s include the opening cysteine and the closing phenylalanine or tryptophan. Fields, in order: V gene, J gene, D gene, clone size, CDR3 protein, CDR3 DNA. A D gene is named only where the DNA matches it firmly. A row's size may be missing; if present it is once, few, many or a size class.

TRBV10-3,TRBJ2-3,NA,medium-sized,CAIKPGSSGSDTQYF,TGTGCCATCAAACCGGGATCCAGCGGTTCAGATACGCAGTATTTT
TRBV30,TRBJ2-5,TRBD1,medium-sized,CAWNGQGAGTQYF,TGTGCCTGGAATGGACAGGGGGCAGGGACCCAGTACTTC
TRBV5-1,TRBJ2-2,NA,NA,CASSLVAGTGELFF,TGCGCCAGCAGCTTGGTCGCGGGCACCGGGGAGCTGTTTTTT
TRBV6-1,TRBJ2-7,NA,few,CASSAELSRETQYF,TGTGCCAGCAGTGCAGAGCTTAGTCGGGAGACGCAGTACTTC
TRBV7-3,TRBJ2-5,NA,many,CASSLYGYETQYF,TGTGCCAGCAGCTTATACGGTTATGAGACCCAGTACTTC
TRBV9,TRBJ1-5,NA,large,CASSPSGRPNQPQHF,TGTGCCAGCAGCCCTAGCGGCAGGCCCAATCAGCCCCAGCATTTT
TRBV7-2,TRBJ1-5,TRBD1,many,CASSPRTGSGNQPQHF,TGTGCCAGCAGTCCCAGGACAGGGAGCGGTAATCAGCCCCAGCATTTT
TRBV2,TRBJ2-1,TRBD2,medium-sized,CASSLAGVNEQFF,TGTGCCAGCAGTCTAGCGGGTGTGAATGAGCAGTTCTTC
TRBV7-8,TRBJ2-5,NA,large,CASSFGSGAAETQYF,TGTGCCAGCAGCTTCGGCTCAGGGGCGGCGGAGACCCAGTACTTC
TRBV6-4,TRBJ2-6,NA,few,CATRASGANVLTF,TGTGCCACACGGGCCTCTGGGGCCAACGTCCTGACTTTC
TRBV29-1,TRBJ1-2,NA,medium-sized,CGSGRENSGYTF,TGCGGAAGTGGAAGGGAAAATTCGGGCTACACCTTC
TRBV28,TRBJ2-5,NA,NA,CASSLSGPGGKTQYF,TGTGCCAGCAGTTTAAGTGGGCCAGGGGGGAAGACCCAGTACTTC
TRBV12-3/TRBV12-4,TRBJ1-1,NA,medium-sized,CASSFRMNTEAFF,TGTGCCAGCAGTTTTAGGATGAACACTGAAGCTTTCTTT
TRBV6-2/TRBV6-3,TRBJ1-2,NA,few,CASSFPNGGYTF,TGTGCCAGCAGTTTCCCCAATGGAGGCTACACCTTC
TRBV12-3/TRBV12-4,TRBJ2-3,TRBD1,few,CASRKTGGAADTQYF,TGTGCCAGCAGAAAGACAGGGGGCGCAGCAGATACGCAGTATTTT
TRBV12-3/TRBV12-4,TRBJ2-7,TRBD1,medium-sized,CASTGTGRHEQYF,TGTGCCAGTACCGGGACAGGGCGTCACGAGCAGTACTTC
TRBV29-1,TRBJ2-1,NA,few,CSVVLIGGALTNEQFF,TGCAGCGTTGTGCTGATCGGAGGGGCGCTGACCAATGAGCAGTTCTTC
TRBV7-2,TRBJ2-5,NA,large,CASSPLGETQYF,TGTGCCAGCAGCCCGCTAGGAGAGACCCAGTACTTC
TRBV11-1,TRBJ1-2,TRBD1,NA,CASSLARQGGYGYTF,TGTGCCAGCAGCTTAGCGAGACAGGGCGGCTATGGCTACACCTTC
TRBV6-6,TRBJ2-2,NA,many,CASSWVTGELFF,TGTGCCAGCAGCTGGGTCACCGGGGAGCTGTTTTTT
TRBV7-2,TRBJ2-4,NA,NA,CASSSEGGLAKNIQYF,TGTGCCAGCAGCTCCGAGGGGGGGCTAGCCAAAAACATTCAGTACTTC
TRBV7-9,TRBJ2-5,TRBD2,many,CASSWAGVGETQYF,TGTGCCAGCAGCTGGGCGGGAGTTGGGGAGACCCAGTACTTC